The source of this T cell receptor (beta chain) is a study of blood T cell repertoires in COVID-19. On the study more broadly: Some COVID-19 samples were acute and others convalescent; all came from the United States, Italy and Spain. T cells, B-cell-depleted T cells, or PBMCs provided the cDNA or gDNA that served as material.

V was pared by 3 bases and J by 3 bases, with 4 bases of the junction left unmatched. Germline V gene data show CDR1 as SGDLS and CDR2 as YYNGEE. The CDR3 contains 14 residues. Per the authors' pipeline: Amplifying reference gene primers gave estimates of nucleated cell counts. The repertoire was sequenced with immunoSEQ multiplex PCR; TCRdb's copy has only in-frame clones and lacks some. D and trimming come from the DNA, and the V and J calls and clone size come from that table. The table includes roughly 150,000 clones, approximately 88% detected once. V gene TRBV9 combines with J gene TRBJ2-3, with 7 bases matching TRBD2. Material for sequencing was peripheral blood. The clonotype originates from an elderly woman with active or convalescent COVID-19. The CDR3 DNA follows: TGTGCCAGCAGCGCGAGGGAGGGGACAGATACGCAGTATTTT. Translation: CASSAREGTDTQYF.